These T cell receptor beta chains were read from a single sample in a study of CD8+ T cells in alopecia areata. TCRdb keeps only in-frame clones here, not all; method: immunoSEQ multiplex PCR. The sample includes 130,000 to 150,000 clones, 65% to 90% of them seen just once. The sequences come from CD8+ T cells sorted from blood, collected at week 4, from a patient treated with tofacitinib. These receptors originate from a human donor with alopecia areata. Each CDR3 is given with its conserved first and last residue. Fields, in order: CDR3 protein, CDR3 DNA, J gene, CDR3 length, D gene, clone size, V gene. A D gene is named only where the DNA matches it firmly. A clone size is listed for some rows: how often the clone was seen (once, few, many), or a class if it is expanded.

CDR3aa: CASSLSGGSYEQYF
CDR3nt: TGTGCCAGCAGCCTAAGCGGCGGGTCTTACGAGCAGTACTTC
j_gene: TRBJ2-7
len: 14
d_gene: -
abundance: -
v_gene: TRBV7-6

CDR3aa: CASSQGVDEALGNQPQHF
CDR3nt: TGCGCCAGCAGCCAAGGGGTTGACGAGGCCCTCGGCAATCAGCCCCAGCATTTT
j_gene: TRBJ1-5
len: 18
d_gene: -
abundance: -
v_gene: TRBV4-1

CDR3aa: CATSRDAGAGQPQHF
CDR3nt: TGTGCCACCAGCAGAGATGCGGGGGCTGGCCAGCCCCAGCATTTT
j_gene: TRBJ1-5
len: 15
d_gene: -
abundance: -
v_gene: TRBV15

CDR3aa: CASSEQPRRLTDTQYF
CDR3nt: TGTGCCAGCAGTGAACAACCCAGGAGACTCACAGATACGCAGTATTTT
j_gene: TRBJ2-3
len: 16
d_gene: -
abundance: -
v_gene: TRBV6-1

CDR3aa: CASSAGQGDYEQYF
CDR3nt: TGTGCCAGCTCAGCGGGACAGGGAGACTACGAGCAGTACTTC
j_gene: TRBJ2-7
len: 14
d_gene: TRBD1
abundance: few
v_gene: TRBV18

CDR3aa: CASSLDRAEYEQYF
CDR3nt: TGTGCCAGCAGCTTGGACAGGGCAGAGTACGAGCAGTACTTC
j_gene: TRBJ2-7
len: 14
d_gene: -
abundance: -
v_gene: TRBV5-4

CDR3aa: CASSQVLGGETQYF
CDR3nt: TGCGCCAGCAGCCAAGTGTTGGGGGGAGAGACCCAGTACTTC
j_gene: TRBJ2-5
len: 14
d_gene: -
abundance: once
v_gene: TRBV4-1

CDR3aa: CASSLDSPDEQYF
CDR3nt: TGCGCCAGCAGCCTGGACAGTCCGGACGAGCAGTACTTC
j_gene: TRBJ2-7
len: 13
d_gene: -
abundance: -
v_gene: TRBV4-3

CDR3aa: CAWSNQGAIEQYF
CDR3nt: TGTGCCTGGAGTAACCAGGGGGCCATCGAGCAGTACTTC
j_gene: TRBJ2-7
len: 13
d_gene: TRBD1
abundance: -
v_gene: TRBV30

CDR3aa: CASSKRTGREQYF
CDR3nt: TGTGCCAGTAGTAAACGGACAGGGCGCGAGCAGTACTTC
j_gene: TRBJ2-7
len: 13
d_gene: TRBD1
abundance: -
v_gene: TRBV19

CDR3aa: CASSPIPGTVYEQYF
CDR3nt: TGTGCCAGTAGTCCCATACCGGGGACGGTCTACGAGCAGTACTTC
j_gene: TRBJ2-7
len: 15
d_gene: -
abundance: once
v_gene: TRBV19

CDR3aa: CASRRGPTDTQYF
CDR3nt: TGTGCCAGCAGACGGGGGCCCACAGATACGCAGTATTTT
j_gene: TRBJ2-3
len: 13
d_gene: -
abundance: -
v_gene: TRBV27

CDR3aa: CASSLPNQGGLAEAFF
CDR3nt: TGTGCCAGCAGCTTACCCAACCAGGGGGGTTTGGCTGAAGCTTTCTTT
j_gene: TRBJ1-1
len: 16
d_gene: TRBD1
abundance: -
v_gene: TRBV13

CDR3aa: CASSQSGDPREQYF
CDR3nt: TGCGCCAGCAGCCAGAGTGGGGATCCTAGGGAGCAGTACTTC
j_gene: TRBJ2-7
len: 14
d_gene: -
abundance: -
v_gene: TRBV4-1

CDR3aa: CASSLGQGRAETQYF
CDR3nt: TGTGCCAGCAGCTTGGGACAGGGTCGTGCGGAGACCCAGTACTTC
j_gene: TRBJ2-5
len: 15
d_gene: TRBD1
abundance: -
v_gene: TRBV5-5

CDR3aa: CASSLDWVSGANVLTF
CDR3nt: TGTGCCAGCAGCTTGGATTGGGTCTCTGGGGCCAACGTCCTGACTTTC
j_gene: TRBJ2-6
len: 16
d_gene: -
abundance: -
v_gene: TRBV7-2

CDR3aa: CASSLVGFYEQYF
CDR3nt: TGCGCCAGCAGCTTGGTAGGGTTCTACGAGCAGTACTTC
j_gene: TRBJ2-7
len: 13
d_gene: -
abundance: -
v_gene: TRBV5-1

CDR3aa: CASSNLSGAWEQYF
CDR3nt: TGTGCCAGCAGTAACCTTAGCGGGGCCTGGGAGCAGTACTTC
j_gene: TRBJ2-7
len: 14
d_gene: TRBD2
abundance: -
v_gene: TRBV2

CDR3aa: CATESGQNTEAFF
CDR3nt: TGTGCCACCGAAAGCGGACAGAACACTGAAGCTTTCTTT
j_gene: TRBJ1-1
len: 13
d_gene: -
abundance: -
v_gene: TRBV15

CDR3aa: CASSWGGLAGGRADTQYF
CDR3nt: TGTGCCAGCAGCTGGGGAGGACTAGCGGGGGGCCGGGCAGATACGCAGTATTTT
j_gene: TRBJ2-3
len: 18
d_gene: TRBD2
abundance: -
v_gene: TRBV5-4

CDR3aa: CASSRTGELGTPLHF
CDR3nt: TGTGCCAGCAGCCGGACAGGGGAACTAGGGACACCCCTCCACTTT
j_gene: TRBJ1-6
len: 15
d_gene: TRBD1
abundance: -
v_gene: TRBV7-9

CDR3aa: CASSFPGAYEQYF
CDR3nt: TGTGCCAGCAGCTTCCCGGGGGCCTACGAGCAGTACTTC
j_gene: TRBJ2-7
len: 13
d_gene: -
abundance: -
v_gene: TRBV7-2

CDR3aa: CASSLGTSGGTDTQYF
CDR3nt: TGCGCCAGCAGCTTGGGTACTAGCGGGGGCACAGATACGCAGTATTTT
j_gene: TRBJ2-3
len: 16
d_gene: TRBD2
abundance: -
v_gene: TRBV5-1

CDR3aa: CASSQDFGTGELFF
CDR3nt: TGCGCCAGCAGCCAAGATTTTGGCACCGGGGAGCTGTTTTTT
j_gene: TRBJ2-2
len: 14
d_gene: -
abundance: -
v_gene: TRBV4-1

CDR3aa: CASSQDQGQLFHGYTF
CDR3nt: TGCGCCAGCAGCCAAGATCAGGGACAACTATTCCATGGCTACACCTTC
j_gene: TRBJ1-2
len: 16
d_gene: -
abundance: -
v_gene: TRBV4-1

CDR3aa: CAIRSPASRGNEQYF
CDR3nt: TGTGCCATCAGATCCCCTGCTAGTCGGGGGAACGAGCAGTACTTC
j_gene: TRBJ2-7
len: 15
d_gene: -
abundance: -
v_gene: TRBV10-3

CDR3aa: CASSSGPDTYTEAFF
CDR3nt: TGTGCCAGCAGCTCGGGTCCGGACACCTACACTGAAGCTTTCTTT
j_gene: TRBJ1-1
len: 15
d_gene: -
abundance: -
v_gene: TRBV9

CDR3aa: CASSTTLRTLLLAKNIQYF
CDR3nt: TGTGCCAGTAGTACAACATTACGGACACTGCTGCTAGCCAAAAACATTCAGTACTTC
j_gene: TRBJ2-4
len: 19
d_gene: -
abundance: -
v_gene: TRBV19

CDR3aa: CASSLWDVDTQYF
CDR3nt: TGTGCCAGCAGCTTATGGGACGTCGATACGCAGTATTTT
j_gene: TRBJ2-3
len: 13
d_gene: -
abundance: -
v_gene: TRBV9

CDR3aa: CASSIDTSLIEAFF
CDR3nt: TGCGCCAGCTCGATTGACACCTCCTTAATAGAAGCTTTCTTT
j_gene: TRBJ1-1
len: 14
d_gene: -
abundance: -
v_gene: TRBV4-1